The 4 T cell receptor beta chains reported below all come from one sample, sequenced in a study of metastatic and nonmetastatic thyroid tumors. Not a single patient had been given any form of treatment at any point before undergoing thyroid surgery. TCRdb re-called the PCR reads through MiXCR. The sample has fewer than 15,000 clones, roughly 12% seen once. Specimen: blood. These receptors all come from a female donor with papillary thyroid cancer or a benign thyroid nodule (not recorded which). Some clones in this sample may be carry-over from other donors' samples.

Note on this clone: One end of the junction does not line up with germline, which may come from a read error. The V and J genes are TRBV11-3 and TRBJ1-4, with D hard to call. The CDR3 has 16 amino acids. CDR1 SGHNT and CDR2 YENEEA come from the germline V gene. CDR3 protein: CASSLGGRGVNEKMLF. DNA of the CDR3: TGTGCCAGCAGCTTAGGAGGGCGCGGGGTGAATGAAAAAATGCTTTTT.

This clone was observed a handful of times. Compared with germline, one end of the junction differs, possibly owing to a read error. The rearrangement uses TRBV27 and TRBJ1-5; D uncertain. The CDR3 length is 14 residues. CDR1 MNHEY and CDR2 SMNVEV come from the germline V gene (reference sequence). Here the CDR3 DNA reads TGTACCAGCAGACCCGGATACCAACTTCAGCCCCAGCATTTT. It translates to CTSRPGYQLQPQHF.

This clone was detected ten times or more. The chain employs TRBV18 and TRBJ2-5; D unresolved. V was pared by 0 bases and J by 4 bases, with 9 bases between. The CDR3 has 14 amino acids. Germline V gene sequence: CDR1 KGHSH, CDR2 LQKENI. The CDR3 reads CASSPPSMGETQYF. For the CDR3, the DNA is TGTGCCAGCTCACCACCATCGATGGGAGAGACCCAGTACTTC.

This clone was detected many times. The genes are TRBV5-5 and TRBJ1-1; unclear D gene. The germline V gene has CDR1 SGHKS and CDR2 YYEKEE (reference sequence). This CDR3 is built from 14 residues. V lost 0 bases to trimming and J lost 0 bases, with 6 bases between them. DNA of the CDR3: TGTGCCAGCAGCTTGGTTCAGGTGAACACTGAAGCTTTCTTT. It specifies CASSLVQVNTEAFF.